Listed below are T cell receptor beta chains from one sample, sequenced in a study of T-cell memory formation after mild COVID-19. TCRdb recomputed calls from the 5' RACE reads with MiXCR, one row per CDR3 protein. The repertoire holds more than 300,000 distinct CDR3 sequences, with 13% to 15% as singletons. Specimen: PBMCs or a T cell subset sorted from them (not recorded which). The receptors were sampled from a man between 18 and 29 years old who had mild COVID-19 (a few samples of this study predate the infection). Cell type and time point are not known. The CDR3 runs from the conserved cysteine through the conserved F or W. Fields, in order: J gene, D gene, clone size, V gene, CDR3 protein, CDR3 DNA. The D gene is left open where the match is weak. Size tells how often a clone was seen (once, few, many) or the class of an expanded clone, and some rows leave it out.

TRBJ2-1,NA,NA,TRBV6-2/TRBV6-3,CASSPRRGQFF,TGTGCCAGCAGTCCCCGCCGGGGGCAGTTCTTC
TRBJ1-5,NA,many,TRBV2,CASSDVGGSDQPQHF,TGTGCCAGCAGTGATGTCGGGGGTAGTGATCAGCCCCAGCATTTT
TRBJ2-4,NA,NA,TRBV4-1,CASSQGLVGNIQYF,TGCGCCAGCAGCCAAGGCCTCGTGGGGAACATTCAGTACTTC
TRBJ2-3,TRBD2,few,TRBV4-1,CASSQALGLADLTDTQYF,TGCGCCAGCAGCCAAGCCCTCGGACTAGCGGACCTCACAGATACGCAGTATTTT
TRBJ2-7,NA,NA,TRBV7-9,CASSLVGRAYEQYF,TGTGCCAGCAGCTTAGTAGGACGGGCCTACGAGCAGTACTTC
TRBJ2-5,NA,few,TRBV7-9,CASARGQETQYF,TGTGCCAGCGCTAGGGGCCAAGAGACCCAGTACTTC
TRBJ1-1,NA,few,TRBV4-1,CASSWGHPNTEAFF,TGCGCCAGCAGCTGGGGACACCCGAACACTGAAGCTTTCTTT
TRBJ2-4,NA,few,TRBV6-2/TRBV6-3,CASSDRGAKNIQYF,TGTGCCAGCAGTGATAGGGGAGCCAAAAACATTCAGTACTTC
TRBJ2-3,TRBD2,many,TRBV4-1,CASSQENRLAGGGQYF,TGCGCCAGCAGCCAAGAAAATCGGCTAGCGGGGGGCGGGCAGTATTTT
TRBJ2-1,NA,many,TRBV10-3,CAISDFGQGSYNEQFF,TGTGCCATCAGTGACTTCGGGCAGGGCTCCTACAATGAGCAGTTCTTC
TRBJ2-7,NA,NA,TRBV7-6,CASSSYRDYEQYF,TGTGCCAGCAGCTCATACAGGGACTACGAGCAGTACTTC
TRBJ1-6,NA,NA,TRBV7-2,CASSRLWSSYNSPLHF,TGTGCCAGCAGTCGACTTTGGAGCTCCTATAATTCACCCCTCCACTTT
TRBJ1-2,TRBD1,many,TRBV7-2,CASSLGGTGGYGYTF,TGTGCCAGCAGCTTAGGCGGGACAGGGGGCTATGGCTACACCTTC
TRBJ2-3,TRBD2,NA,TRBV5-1,CASSFRSGGFSTDTQYF,TGCGCCAGCAGCTTCCGAAGCGGGGGGTTTAGCACAGATACGCAGTATTTT
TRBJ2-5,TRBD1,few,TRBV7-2,CASSFQRTGPQETQYF,TGTGCCAGCAGCTTCCAAAGGACAGGGCCTCAAGAGACCCAGTACTTC
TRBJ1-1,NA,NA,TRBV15,CATSREEGTEAFF,TGTGCCACCAGCAGAGAGGAGGGAACTGAAGCTTTCTTT
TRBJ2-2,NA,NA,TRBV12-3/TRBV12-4,CASSFQGFGELFF,TGTGCCAGCAGTTTTCAGGGGTTCGGGGAGCTGTTTTTT
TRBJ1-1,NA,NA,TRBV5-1,CASSFSYRMTEAFF,TGCGCCAGCAGCTTTTCCTACAGGATGACTGAAGCTTTCTTT
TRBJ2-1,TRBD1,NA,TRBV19,CASSGSDRGAMNEQFF,TGTGCCAGTAGTGGTTCGGACAGGGGGGCGATGAATGAGCAGTTCTTC
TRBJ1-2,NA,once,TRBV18,CASSPLVGPREFFTF,TGTGCCAGCTCACCATTGGTCGGGCCCAGAGAGTTCTTCACCTTC
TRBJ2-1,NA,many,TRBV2,CASSSTYNEQFF,TGTGCCAGCAGCTCCACCTACAATGAGCAGTTCTTC
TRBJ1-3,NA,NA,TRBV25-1,CASSNTGDARNTIYF,TGTGCCAGCAGTAACACTGGGGACGCAAGAAACACCATATATTTT
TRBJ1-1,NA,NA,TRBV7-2,CASYTNRHPGETFF,TGTGCCAGCTATACAAACAGGCATCCCGGAGAAACTTTCTTT
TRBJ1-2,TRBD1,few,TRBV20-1,CSASPAGQGSYTF,TGCAGTGCTAGCCCCGCTGGACAGGGAAGCTACACCTTC
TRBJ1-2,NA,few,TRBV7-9,CASTLGVGTNGYGYTF,TGTGCCAGCACCCTGGGGGTAGGGACAAATGGCTATGGCTACACCTTC
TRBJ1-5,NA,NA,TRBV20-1,CSARPLGRNSGINQPQHF,TGCAGTGCTAGACCATTAGGCCGGAACTCGGGGATTAATCAGCCCCAGCATTTT
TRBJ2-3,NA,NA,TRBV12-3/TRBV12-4,CASSLRDFTDTQYF,TGTGCCAGCAGCCTACGGGACTTCACAGATACGCAGTATTTT
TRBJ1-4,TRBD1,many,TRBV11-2,CASSWGQGAEKLFF,TGTGCCAGCAGCTGGGGACAGGGGGCGGAAAAACTGTTTTTT
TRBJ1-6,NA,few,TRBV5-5,CASSPPGSYNSPLHF,TGTGCCAGCAGCCCCCCTGGCTCCTATAATTCACCCCTCCACTTT
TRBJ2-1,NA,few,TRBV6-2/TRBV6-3,CASSYYLNEQFF,TGTGCCAGCAGTTATTACCTCAATGAGCAGTTCTTC
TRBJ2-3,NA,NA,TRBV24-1,CATSDTRGQSDTQYF,TGTGCCACCAGTGATACCCGGGGGCAGTCAGATACGCAGTATTTT
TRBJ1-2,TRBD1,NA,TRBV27,CASSLGQASTGYTF,TGTGCCAGCAGTCTCGGACAGGCTTCGACAGGCTACACCTTC
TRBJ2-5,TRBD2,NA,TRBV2,CASSRAGLGQETQYF,TGTGCCAGCAGCCGGGCAGGACTAGGACAAGAGACCCAGTACTTC
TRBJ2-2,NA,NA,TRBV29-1,CSVVDGKNTGELFF,TGCAGCGTTGTCGATGGAAAAAACACCGGGGAGCTGTTTTTT
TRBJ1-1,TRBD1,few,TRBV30,CAWSLRDRAYTEAFF,TGTGCCTGGAGTCTCCGGGACAGGGCATACACTGAAGCTTTCTTT
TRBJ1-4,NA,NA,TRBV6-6,CASGGGDEKLFF,TGTGCCAGCGGGGGAGGGGACGAAAAACTGTTTTTT
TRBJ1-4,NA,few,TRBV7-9,CASSSFKAGHLEKLFF,TGTGCCAGCAGCAGTTTTAAAGCGGGACACCTTGAAAAACTGTTTTTT
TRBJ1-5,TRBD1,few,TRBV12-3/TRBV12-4,CASSHTGAGQPQHF,TGTGCCAGCAGCCACACAGGGGCGGGACAGCCCCAGCATTTT
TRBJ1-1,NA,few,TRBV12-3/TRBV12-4,CASSPGGAAFF,TGTGCCAGCAGCCCCGGGGGGGCGGCTTTCTTT
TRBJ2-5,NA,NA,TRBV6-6,CASRLNMGGETQYF,TGTGCCAGCAGACTAAACATGGGCGGAGAGACCCAGTACTTC
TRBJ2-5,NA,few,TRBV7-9,CASTLGSASALETQYF,TGTGCCAGCACCCTGGGGAGCGCCTCGGCTTTAGAGACCCAGTACTTC
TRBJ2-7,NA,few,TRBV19,CASSRNSYEQYF,TGTGCCAGTAGCCGCAACTCCTACGAGCAGTACTTC
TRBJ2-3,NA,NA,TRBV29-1,CSGRASGTDTQYF,TGCAGCGGAAGGGCTAGCGGCACAGATACGCAGTATTTT
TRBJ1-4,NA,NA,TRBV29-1,CSVGGGNEKLFF,TGCAGCGTGGGGGGAGGAAATGAAAAACTGTTTTTT
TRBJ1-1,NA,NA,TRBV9,CASSVATRAPARTEAFF,TGTGCCAGCAGCGTAGCTACTAGGGCACCGGCGCGAACTGAAGCTTTCTTT
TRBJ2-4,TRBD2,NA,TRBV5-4,CASSLGRGGSRKNIQYF,TGTGCCAGCAGCTTGGGACGGGGGGGATCCCGCAAAAACATTCAGTACTTC
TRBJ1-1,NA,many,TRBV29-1,CSVFATRGAEAFF,TGCAGCGTTTTCGCCACCCGGGGGGCTGAAGCTTTCTTT
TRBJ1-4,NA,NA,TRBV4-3,CASSQDPRGRREKLFF,TGCGCCAGCAGCCAAGATCCCCGAGGGAGGCGTGAAAAACTGTTTTTT
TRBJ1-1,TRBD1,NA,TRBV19,CASRIGQGATEAFF,TGTGCCAGTAGAATCGGACAGGGGGCCACTGAAGCTTTCTTT
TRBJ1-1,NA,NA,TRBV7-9,CASSPSGKTLYTEAFF,TGTGCCAGCAGCCCTTCAGGAAAAACCCTATATACTGAAGCTTTCTTT
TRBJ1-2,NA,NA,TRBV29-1,CSVDLAANYGYTF,TGCAGCGTTGACTTGGCGGCGAACTATGGCTACACCTTC
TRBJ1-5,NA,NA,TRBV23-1,CASSQSRGSNQPQHF,TGCGCCAGCAGTCAATCAAGGGGTAGCAATCAGCCCCAGCATTTT
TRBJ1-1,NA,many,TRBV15,CATSRDVEGAFF,TGTGCCACCAGCAGAGATGTCGAGGGAGCTTTCTTT